This T cell receptor (beta chain) was identified in a study of blood T cells in healthy people across ages. The authors ran a second PCR of roughly 6 to 12 cycles using a sample-barcoded 5' primer and a J-beta primer mix. At least 2.5 million CDR3-containing paired-end reads were obtained per sample. TCRdb ran MiXCR on the 5' RACE reads and lists one entry per CDR3 protein. The sample lists around 1,800,000 distinct CDR3 sequences; 39% were seen once. V shed 1 base and J 4 bases; nucleotides not matched to a gene: 5. CDR3 length: 15 amino acids. The V gene's germline CDR1 is SNHLY and CDR2 FYNNEI. Sequenced input: blood. This clonotype was sampled from a human donor in good health. The genes are TRBV2 and TRBJ1-2; 8 bases agree with TRBD1. The CDR3 loop is CASSEGSGGGYGYTF. The CDR3 nucleotides read TGTGCCAGCAGTGAAGGGTCAGGGGGCGGCTATGGCTACACCTTC.